Shown below are 2 T cell receptor beta chains from a single sample sequenced in a study of blood T cells in healthy people across ages. Using a J-beta primer mix together with a sample-barcoded 5' primer, a second PCR was run for roughly 6 to 12 cycles. TCRdb itself ran the 5' RACE reads through MiXCR, one entry per CDR3 protein. The sample lists about 970,000 distinct CDR3 sequences, approximately 50% occurring once. Sequencing was done on a sample of blood. These TCRs come from a woman in her fifties or sixties in good health.

The gene calls are TRBV20-1 and TRBJ2-1, with D maybe TRBD2 (6 bases). V was cut by 0 bases and J by 4 bases, with 25 bases left in between. The CDR3 contains 19 residues. Germline values: CDR1 DFQATT, CDR2 SNEGSKA (reference sequence). CDR3 nucleotides: TGCAGTGCTAGAGATTTCTCCGCTGGGGGACTTCTTTTTTACAATGAGCAGTTCTTC. This codes for CSARDFSAGGLLFYNEQFF.

The rearrangement uses TRBV5-1 and TRBJ2-1, with TRBD2 identical over 12 bases. V trimming: 8 bases; J trimming: 5 bases; junction bases outside the gene matches: 5. The germline V gene encodes CDR1 SGHRS and CDR2 YFSETQ. The CDR3 extends over 14 amino acids. The CDR3 region is CASFRLAGDNEQFF. CDR3 sequence (DNA): TGCGCCAGTTTCAGACTAGCGGGAGACAATGAGCAGTTCTTC. The whole variable domain, filled in from reference TRBV5-1 and TRBJ2-1, reads KAGVTQTPRYLIKTRGQQVTLSCSPISGHRSVSWYQQTPGQGLQFLFEYFSETQRNKGNFPGRFSGRQFSNSRSEMNVSTLELGDSALYLCASFRLAGDNEQFFGPGTRLTVL.